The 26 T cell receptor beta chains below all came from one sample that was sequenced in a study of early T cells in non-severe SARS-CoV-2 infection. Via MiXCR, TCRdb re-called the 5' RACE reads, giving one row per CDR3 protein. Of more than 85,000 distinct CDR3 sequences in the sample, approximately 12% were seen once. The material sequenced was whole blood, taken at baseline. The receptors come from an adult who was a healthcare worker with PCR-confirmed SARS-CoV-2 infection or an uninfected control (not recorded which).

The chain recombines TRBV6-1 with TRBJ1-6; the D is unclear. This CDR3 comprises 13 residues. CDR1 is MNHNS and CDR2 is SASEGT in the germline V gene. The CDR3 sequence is CASFWGPQSPLHF. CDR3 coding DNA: TGTGCTTCATTTTGGGGTCCTCAGTCACCCCTCCACTTT.

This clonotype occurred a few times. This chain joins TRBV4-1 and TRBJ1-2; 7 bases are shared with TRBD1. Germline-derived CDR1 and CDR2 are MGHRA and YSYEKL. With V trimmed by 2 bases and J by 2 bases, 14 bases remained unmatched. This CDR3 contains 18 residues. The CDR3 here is CASSQLEWQGETNYGYTF. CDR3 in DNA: TGCGCCAGCAGCCAATTGGAATGGCAGGGGGAAACCAACTATGGCTACACCTTC.

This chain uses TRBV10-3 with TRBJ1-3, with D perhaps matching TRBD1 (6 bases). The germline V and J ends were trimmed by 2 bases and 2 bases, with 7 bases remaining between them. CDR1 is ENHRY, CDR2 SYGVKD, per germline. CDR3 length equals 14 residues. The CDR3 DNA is TGTGCCATCAGTGAGACAGGGCCTGGAAACACCATATATTTT. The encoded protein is CAISETGPGNTIYF.

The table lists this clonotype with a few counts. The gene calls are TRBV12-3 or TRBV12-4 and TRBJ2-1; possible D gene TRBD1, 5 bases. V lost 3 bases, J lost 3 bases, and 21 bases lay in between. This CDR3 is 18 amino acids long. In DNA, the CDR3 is TGTGCCAGCAGTTTCAGGGTAGGGTATAGCTCCTACTACAATGAGCAGTTCTTC. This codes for CASSFRVGYSSYYNEQFF.

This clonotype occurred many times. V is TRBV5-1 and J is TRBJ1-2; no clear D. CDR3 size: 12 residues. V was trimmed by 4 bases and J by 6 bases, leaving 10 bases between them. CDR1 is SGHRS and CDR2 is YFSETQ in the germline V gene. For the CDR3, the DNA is TGCGCCAGCAGCCTGCGGATGAATGGCTACACCTTC. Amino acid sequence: CASSLRMNGYTF. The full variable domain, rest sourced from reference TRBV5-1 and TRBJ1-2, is KAGVTQTPRYLIKTRGQQVTLSCSPISGHRSVSWYQQTPGQGLQFLFEYFSETQRNKGNFPGRFSGRQFSNSRSEMNVSTLELGDSALYLCASSLRMNGYTFGSGTRLTVV.

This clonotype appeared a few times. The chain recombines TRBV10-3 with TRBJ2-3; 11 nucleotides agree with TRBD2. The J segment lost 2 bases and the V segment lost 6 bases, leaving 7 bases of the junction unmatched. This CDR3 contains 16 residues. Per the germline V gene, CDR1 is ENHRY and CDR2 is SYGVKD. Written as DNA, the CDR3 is TGTGCCATCAGCGACGGGACTAGCGGCAACACAGATACGCAGTATTTT. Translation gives CAISDGTSGNTDTQYF.

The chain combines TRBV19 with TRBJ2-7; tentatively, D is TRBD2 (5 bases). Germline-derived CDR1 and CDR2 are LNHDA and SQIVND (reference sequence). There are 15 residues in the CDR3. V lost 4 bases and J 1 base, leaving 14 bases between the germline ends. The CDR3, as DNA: TGTGCCAGTAGTACTGAGGGCGGCAGTTCCTACGAGCAGTACTTC. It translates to CASSTEGGSSYEQYF.

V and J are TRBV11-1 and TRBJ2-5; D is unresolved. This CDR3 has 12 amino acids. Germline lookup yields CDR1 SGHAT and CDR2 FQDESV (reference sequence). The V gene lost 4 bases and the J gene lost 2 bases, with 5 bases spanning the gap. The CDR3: CASSSRQETQYF. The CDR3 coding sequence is TGTGCCAGCAGCTCCCGGCAAGAGACCCAGTACTTC.

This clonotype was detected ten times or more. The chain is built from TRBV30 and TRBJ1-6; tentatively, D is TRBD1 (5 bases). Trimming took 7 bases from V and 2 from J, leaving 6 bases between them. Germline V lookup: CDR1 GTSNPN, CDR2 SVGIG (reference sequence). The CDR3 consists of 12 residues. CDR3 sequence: CALDTYNSPLHF. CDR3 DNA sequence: TGTGCCTTGGACACCTATAATTCACCCCTCCACTTT. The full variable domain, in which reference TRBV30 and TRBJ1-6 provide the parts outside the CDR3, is SQTIHQWPATLVQPVGSPLSLECTVEGTSNPNLYWYRQAAGRGLQLLFYSVGIGQISSEVPQNLSASRPQDRQFILSSKKLLLSDSGFYLCALDTYNSPLHFGNGTRLTVT.

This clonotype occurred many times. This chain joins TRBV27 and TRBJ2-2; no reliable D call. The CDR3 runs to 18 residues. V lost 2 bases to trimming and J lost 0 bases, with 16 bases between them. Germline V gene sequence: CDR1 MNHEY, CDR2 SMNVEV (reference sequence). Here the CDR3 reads CASSLDLPSAPNTGELFF. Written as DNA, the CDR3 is TGTGCCAGCAGTTTAGACCTCCCTAGTGCTCCGAACACCGGGGAGCTGTTTTTT.

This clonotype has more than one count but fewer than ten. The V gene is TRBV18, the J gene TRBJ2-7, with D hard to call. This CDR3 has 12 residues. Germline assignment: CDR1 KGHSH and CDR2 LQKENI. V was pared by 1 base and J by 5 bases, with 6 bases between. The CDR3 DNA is TGTGCCAGCTCACCACGGGCAGACGAGCAGTACTTC. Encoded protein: CASSPRADEQYF.

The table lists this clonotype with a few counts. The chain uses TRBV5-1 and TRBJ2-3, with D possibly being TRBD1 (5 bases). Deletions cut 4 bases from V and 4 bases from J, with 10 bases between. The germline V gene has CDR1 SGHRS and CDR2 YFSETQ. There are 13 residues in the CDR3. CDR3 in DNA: TGCGCCAGCAGCAACCAGGGTCCAGATACGCAGTATTTT. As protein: CASSNQGPDTQYF.

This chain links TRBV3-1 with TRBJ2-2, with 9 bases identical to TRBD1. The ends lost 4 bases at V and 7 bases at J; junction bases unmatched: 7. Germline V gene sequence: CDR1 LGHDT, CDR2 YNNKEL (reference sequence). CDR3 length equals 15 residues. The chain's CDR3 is CASSPRQGEYGELFF. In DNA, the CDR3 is TGTGCCAGCAGCCCCCGACAGGGGGAATACGGGGAGCTGTTTTTT.

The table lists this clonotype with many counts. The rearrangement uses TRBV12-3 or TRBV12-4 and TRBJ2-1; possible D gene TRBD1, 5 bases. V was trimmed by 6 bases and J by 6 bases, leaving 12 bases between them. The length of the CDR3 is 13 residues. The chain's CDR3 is CASRPRVVNEQFF. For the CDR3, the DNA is TGTGCCAGCAGGCCCAGGGTGGTCAATGAGCAGTTCTTC.

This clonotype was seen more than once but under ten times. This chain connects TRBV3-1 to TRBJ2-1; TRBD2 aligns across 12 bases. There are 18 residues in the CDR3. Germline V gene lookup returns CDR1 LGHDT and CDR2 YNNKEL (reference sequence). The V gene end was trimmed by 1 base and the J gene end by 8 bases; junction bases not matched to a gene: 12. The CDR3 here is CASSQVPGTSGSRDEQFF. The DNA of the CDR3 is TGTGCCAGCAGCCAAGTCCCCGGGACTAGCGGGTCCAGGGATGAGCAGTTCTTC.

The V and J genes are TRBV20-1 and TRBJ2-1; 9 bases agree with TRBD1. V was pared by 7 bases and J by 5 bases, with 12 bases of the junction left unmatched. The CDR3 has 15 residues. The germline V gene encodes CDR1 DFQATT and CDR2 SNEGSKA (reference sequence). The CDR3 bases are TGCAGTGTCATAGATTGGGACAGGGATAACAATGAGCAGTTCTTC. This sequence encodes CSVIDWDRDNNEQFF.

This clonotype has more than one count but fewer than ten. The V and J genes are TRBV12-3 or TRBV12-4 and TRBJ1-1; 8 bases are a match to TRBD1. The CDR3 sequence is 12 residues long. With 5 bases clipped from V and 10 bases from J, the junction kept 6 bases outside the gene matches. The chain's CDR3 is CASSGQGQTAFF. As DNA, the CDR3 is TGTGCCAGCAGTGGACAGGGTCAGACAGCTTTCTTT.

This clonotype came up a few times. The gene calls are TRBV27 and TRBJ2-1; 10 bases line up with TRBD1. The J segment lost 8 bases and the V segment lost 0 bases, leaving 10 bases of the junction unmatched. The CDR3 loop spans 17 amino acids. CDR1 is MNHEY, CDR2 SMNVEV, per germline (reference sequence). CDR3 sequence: CASSLSPRQGALDEQFF. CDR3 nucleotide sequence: TGTGCCAGCAGTTTATCACCAAGACAGGGGGCTTTGGATGAGCAGTTCTTC.

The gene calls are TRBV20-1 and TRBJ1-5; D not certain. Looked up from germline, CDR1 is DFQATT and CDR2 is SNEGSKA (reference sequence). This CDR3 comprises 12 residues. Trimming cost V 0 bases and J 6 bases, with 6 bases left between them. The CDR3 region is CSARDMGQPQHF. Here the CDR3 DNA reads TGCAGTGCTAGAGACATGGGTCAGCCCCAGCATTTT.

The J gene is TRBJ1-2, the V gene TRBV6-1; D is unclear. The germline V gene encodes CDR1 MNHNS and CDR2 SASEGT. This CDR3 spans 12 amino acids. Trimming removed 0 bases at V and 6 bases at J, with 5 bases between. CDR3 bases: TGTGCCAGCAGTGAAGCCGTAAATGGCTACACCTTC. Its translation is CASSEAVNGYTF.

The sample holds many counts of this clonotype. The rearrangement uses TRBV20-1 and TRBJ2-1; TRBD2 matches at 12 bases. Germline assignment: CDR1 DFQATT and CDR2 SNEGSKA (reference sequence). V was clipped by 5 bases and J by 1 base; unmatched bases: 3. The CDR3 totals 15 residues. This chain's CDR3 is CSAEGLAGSYNEQFF. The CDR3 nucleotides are TGCAGTGCTGAAGGACTAGCGGGGTCCTACAATGAGCAGTTCTTC.

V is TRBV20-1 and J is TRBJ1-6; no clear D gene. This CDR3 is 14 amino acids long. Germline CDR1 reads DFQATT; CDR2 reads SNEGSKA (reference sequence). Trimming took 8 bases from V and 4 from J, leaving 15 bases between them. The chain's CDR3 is CSPSTLAYNSPLHF. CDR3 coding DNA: TGCAGTCCTTCCACGTTGGCGTATAATTCACCCCTCCACTTT.

The CDR3: CASSPGTGQETQYF. The CDR3 bases are TGCGCCAGCAGCCCAGGGACAGGCCAAGAGACCCAGTACTTC. This chain uses TRBV5-1 with TRBJ2-5; 8 positions agree with TRBD1. After removal of 4 bases from V and 1 base from J, the junction contained 3 bases not matched to a gene. Germline CDR1 reads SGHRS; CDR2 reads YFSETQ. The CDR3 is 14 residues long.

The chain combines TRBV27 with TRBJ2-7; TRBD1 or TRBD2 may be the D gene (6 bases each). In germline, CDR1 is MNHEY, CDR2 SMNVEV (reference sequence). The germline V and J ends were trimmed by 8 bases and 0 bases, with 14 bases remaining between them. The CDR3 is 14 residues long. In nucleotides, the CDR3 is TGTGCCAGCGCCGGGGGCCTCAGCTCCTACGAGCAGTACTTC. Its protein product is CASAGGLSSYEQYF.

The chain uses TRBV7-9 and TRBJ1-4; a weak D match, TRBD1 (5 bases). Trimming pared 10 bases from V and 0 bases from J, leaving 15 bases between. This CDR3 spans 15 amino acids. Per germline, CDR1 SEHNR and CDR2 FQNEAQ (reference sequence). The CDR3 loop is CAIPGEEATNEKLFF. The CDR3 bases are TGTGCCATCCCGGGGGAAGAGGCAACTAATGAAAAACTGTTTTTT.

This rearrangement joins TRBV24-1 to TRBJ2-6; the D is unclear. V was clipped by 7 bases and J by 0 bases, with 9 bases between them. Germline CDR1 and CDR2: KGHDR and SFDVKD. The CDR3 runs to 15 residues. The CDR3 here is CATSPTRSGANVLTF. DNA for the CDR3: TGTGCCACCAGCCCAACCCGCTCTGGGGCCAACGTCCTGACTTTC.